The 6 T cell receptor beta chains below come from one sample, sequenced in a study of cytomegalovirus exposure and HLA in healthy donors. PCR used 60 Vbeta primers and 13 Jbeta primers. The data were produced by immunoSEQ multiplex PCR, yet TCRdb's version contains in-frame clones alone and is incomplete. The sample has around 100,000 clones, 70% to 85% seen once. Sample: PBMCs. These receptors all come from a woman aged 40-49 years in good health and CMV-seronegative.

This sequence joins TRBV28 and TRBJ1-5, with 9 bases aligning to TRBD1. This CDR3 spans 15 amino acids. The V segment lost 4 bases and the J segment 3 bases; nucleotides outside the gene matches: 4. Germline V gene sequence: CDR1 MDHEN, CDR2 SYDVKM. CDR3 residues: CASSSTGGVNQPQHF. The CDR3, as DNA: TGTGCCAGCAGTTCGACAGGGGGGGTCAATCAGCCCCAGCATTTT.

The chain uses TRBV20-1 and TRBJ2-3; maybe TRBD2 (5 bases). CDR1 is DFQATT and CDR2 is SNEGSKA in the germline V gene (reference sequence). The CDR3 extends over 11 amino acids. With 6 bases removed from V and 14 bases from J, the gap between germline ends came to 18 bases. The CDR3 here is CSAPGIFPAYF. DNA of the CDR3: TGCAGTGCCCCCGGGATTTTCCCCGCGTATTTT.

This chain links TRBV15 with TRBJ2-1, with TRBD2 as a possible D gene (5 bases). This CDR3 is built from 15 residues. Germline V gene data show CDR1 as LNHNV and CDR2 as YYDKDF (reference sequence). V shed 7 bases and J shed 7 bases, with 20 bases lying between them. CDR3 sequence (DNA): TGTGCCACCAACCCGAGCGGAGCCCGATGGAATGAGCAGTTCTTC. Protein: CATNPSGARWNEQFF.

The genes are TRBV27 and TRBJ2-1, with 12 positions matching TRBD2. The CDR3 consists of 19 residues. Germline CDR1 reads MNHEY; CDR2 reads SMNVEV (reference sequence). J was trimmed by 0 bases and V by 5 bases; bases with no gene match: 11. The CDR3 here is CASSPRLAGASSSYNEQFF. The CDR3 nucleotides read TGTGCCAGCAGTCCCCGACTAGCGGGAGCCTCAAGCTCCTACAATGAGCAGTTCTTC.

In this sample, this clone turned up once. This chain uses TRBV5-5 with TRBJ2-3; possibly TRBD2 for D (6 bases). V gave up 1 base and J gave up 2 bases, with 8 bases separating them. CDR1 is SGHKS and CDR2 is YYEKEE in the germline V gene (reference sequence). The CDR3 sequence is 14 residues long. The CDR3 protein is CASSLRGTTDTQYF. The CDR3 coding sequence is TGTGCCAGCAGCTTGCGGGGGACCACAGATACGCAGTATTTT.

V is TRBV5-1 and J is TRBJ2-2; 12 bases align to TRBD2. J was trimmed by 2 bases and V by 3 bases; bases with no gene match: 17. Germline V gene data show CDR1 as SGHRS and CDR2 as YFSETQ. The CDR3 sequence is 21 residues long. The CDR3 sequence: CASSSRLAGDLKSVNTGELFF. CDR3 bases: TGCGCCAGCAGCTCCCGACTAGCGGGAGATCTCAAATCCGTAAACACCGGGGAGCTGTTTTTT.